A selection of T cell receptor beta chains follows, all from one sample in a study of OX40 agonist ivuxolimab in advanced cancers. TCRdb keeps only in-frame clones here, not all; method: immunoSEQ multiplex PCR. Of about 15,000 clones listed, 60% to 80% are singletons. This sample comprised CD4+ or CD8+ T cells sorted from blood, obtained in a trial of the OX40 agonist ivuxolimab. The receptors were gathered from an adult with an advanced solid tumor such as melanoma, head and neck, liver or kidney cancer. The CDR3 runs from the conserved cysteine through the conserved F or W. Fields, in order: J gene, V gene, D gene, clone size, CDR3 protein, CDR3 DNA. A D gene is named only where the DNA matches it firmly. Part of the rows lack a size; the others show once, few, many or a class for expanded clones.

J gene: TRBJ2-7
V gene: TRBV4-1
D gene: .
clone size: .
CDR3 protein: CASSPTQGSHEQYF
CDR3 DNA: TGCGCCAGCAGCCCCACGCAGGGTTCCCACGAGCAGTACTTC

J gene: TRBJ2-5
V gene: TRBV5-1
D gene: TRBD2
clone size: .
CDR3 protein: CASSLDGGGAETQYF
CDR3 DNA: TGCGCCAGCAGCTTGGACGGCGGGGGGGCGGAGACCCAGTACTTC

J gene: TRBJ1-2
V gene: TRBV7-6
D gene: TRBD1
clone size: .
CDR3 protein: CASSERQGLNYGYTF
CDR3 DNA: TGTGCCAGCAGCGAAAGACAGGGGTTAAACTATGGCTACACCTTC

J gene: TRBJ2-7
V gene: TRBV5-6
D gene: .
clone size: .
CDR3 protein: CASSTQGYEQYF
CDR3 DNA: TGTGCCAGCAGCACTCAGGGCTACGAGCAGTACTTC

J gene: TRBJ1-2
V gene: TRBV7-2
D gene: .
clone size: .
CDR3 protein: CASSLAAGLSPSDYGYTF
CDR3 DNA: TGTGCCAGCAGCTTAGCTGCTGGGCTTTCCCCCTCGGACTATGGCTACACCTTC

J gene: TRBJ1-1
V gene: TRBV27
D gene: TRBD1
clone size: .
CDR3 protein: CASSLQGQADTEAFF
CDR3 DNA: TGTGCCAGCAGTTTACAGGGACAGGCAGACACTGAAGCTTTCTTT

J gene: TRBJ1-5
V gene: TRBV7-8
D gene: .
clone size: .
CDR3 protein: CASSPSVESNQPQHF
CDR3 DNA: TGTGCCAGCAGCCCGTCAGTAGAAAGCAATCAGCCCCAGCATTTT

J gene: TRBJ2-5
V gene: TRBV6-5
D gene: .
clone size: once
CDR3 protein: CASFSQNQETQYF
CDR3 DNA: TGTGCCAGCTTTTCTCAGAACCAAGAGACCCAGTACTTC

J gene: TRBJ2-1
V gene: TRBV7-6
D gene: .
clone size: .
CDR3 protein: CASSLAGGLDEQFF
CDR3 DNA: TGTGCCAGCAGCTTAGCGGGGGGTTTGGATGAGCAGTTCTTC

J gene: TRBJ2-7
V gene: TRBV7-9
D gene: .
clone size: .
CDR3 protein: CASSLPRAEQYF
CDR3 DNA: TGTGCCAGCAGCTTACCCAGGGCCGAGCAGTACTTC

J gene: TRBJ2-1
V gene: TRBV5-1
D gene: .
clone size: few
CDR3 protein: CASSSGHEQFF
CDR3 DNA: TGCGCCAGCAGCTCGGGTCATGAGCAGTTCTTC

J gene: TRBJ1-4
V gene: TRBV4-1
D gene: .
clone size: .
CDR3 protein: CASSSGATNEKLFF
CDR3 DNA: TGCGCCAGCAGTTCCGGTGCAACTAATGAAAAACTGTTTTTT

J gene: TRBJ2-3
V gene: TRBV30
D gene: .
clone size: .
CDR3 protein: CAWITPVLGTAGDTDTQYF
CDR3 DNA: TGTGCCTGGATCACACCCGTCCTCGGGACCGCTGGGGACACAGATACGCAGTATTTT

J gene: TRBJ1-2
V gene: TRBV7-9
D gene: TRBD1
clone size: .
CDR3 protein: CASSLSDRASNYGYTF
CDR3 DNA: TGTGCCAGCAGCTTATCGGACAGGGCCTCTAACTATGGCTACACCTTC

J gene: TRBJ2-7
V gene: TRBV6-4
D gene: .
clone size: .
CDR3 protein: CASSDVPGQEQYF
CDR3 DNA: TGTGCCAGCAGTGACGTCCCGGGACAAGAGCAGTACTTC

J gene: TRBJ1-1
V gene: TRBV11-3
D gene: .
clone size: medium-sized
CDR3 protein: CASSLRRGEAFF
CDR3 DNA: TGTGCCAGCAGCTTACGAAGGGGTGAGGCTTTCTTT

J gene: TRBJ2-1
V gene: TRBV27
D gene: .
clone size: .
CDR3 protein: CASSLTVSVDEQFF
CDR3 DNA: TGTGCCAGCAGTTTAACTGTTTCCGTTGATGAGCAGTTCTTC

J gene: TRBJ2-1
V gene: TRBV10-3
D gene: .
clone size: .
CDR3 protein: CAIADPQPYEQFF
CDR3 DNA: TGTGCCATCGCTGATCCCCAACCGTATGAGCAGTTCTTC

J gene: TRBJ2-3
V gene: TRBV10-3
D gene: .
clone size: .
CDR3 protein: CAIRSTDTQYF
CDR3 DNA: TGTGCCATCAGGAGCACAGATACGCAGTATTTT

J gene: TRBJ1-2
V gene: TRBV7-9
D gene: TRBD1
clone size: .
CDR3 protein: CASSFNRDRGNYGYTF
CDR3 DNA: TGTGCCAGCAGCTTTAACCGGGACAGGGGGAACTATGGCTACACCTTC

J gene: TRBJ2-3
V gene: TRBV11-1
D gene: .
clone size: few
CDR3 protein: CASSLTEGSLGDTQYF
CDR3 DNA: TGTGCCAGCAGCTTAACTGAGGGATCCCTAGGAGATACGCAGTATTTT

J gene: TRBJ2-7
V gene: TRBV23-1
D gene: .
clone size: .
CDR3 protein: CASSQRTASYEQYF
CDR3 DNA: TGCGCCAGCAGTCAACGGACAGCGTCCTACGAGCAGTACTTC

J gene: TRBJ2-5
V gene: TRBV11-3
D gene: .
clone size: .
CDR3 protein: CASSQSPIRGQETQYF
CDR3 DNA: TGTGCCAGCAGCCAATCCCCTATACGGGGCCAAGAGACCCAGTACTTC

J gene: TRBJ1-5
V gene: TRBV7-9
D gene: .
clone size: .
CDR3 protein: CASSPVGTSAQHF
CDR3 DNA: TGTGCCAGCAGTCCTGTAGGGACCTCGGCCCAGCATTTT

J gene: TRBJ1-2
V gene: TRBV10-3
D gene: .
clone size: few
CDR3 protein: CAISELARNYGYTF
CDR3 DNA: TGTGCCATCAGTGAACTCGCTAGGAACTATGGCTACACCTTC

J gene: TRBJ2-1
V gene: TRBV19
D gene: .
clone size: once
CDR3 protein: CASSMAVGRASSYNEQFF
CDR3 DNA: TGTGCCAGTAGTATGGCCGTTGGGCGGGCGAGCTCCTACAATGAGCAGTTCTTC

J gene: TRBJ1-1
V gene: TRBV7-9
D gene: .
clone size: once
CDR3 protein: CASRPRQNTEAFF
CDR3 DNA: TGTGCCAGCAGACCTAGACAGAACACTGAAGCTTTCTTT

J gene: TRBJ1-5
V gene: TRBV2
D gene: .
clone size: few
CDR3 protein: CASSGDSLADNQPQHF
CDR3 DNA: TGTGCCAGCAGTGGAGACAGCCTCGCTGATAATCAGCCCCAGCATTTT

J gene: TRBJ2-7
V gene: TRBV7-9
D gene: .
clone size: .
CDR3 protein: CASSWEKGPSYEQYF
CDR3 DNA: TGTGCCAGCAGCTGGGAGAAAGGACCCTCCTACGAGCAGTACTTC